Listed below are T cell receptor beta chains from one sample, sequenced in a study of T cells after yellow fever vaccination. Using its own MiXCR run on the 5' RACE reads, TCRdb lists one record per CDR3 protein. Of about 320,000 distinct CDR3 sequences in the sample, around 7% were seen once. Sequencing used PBMCs, obtained about 41 days after the first yellow fever vaccination. These receptors were obtained from a man between 18 and 35 years old who received the YFV17D yellow fever vaccine. CDR3s include the opening cysteine and the closing phenylalanine or tryptophan.

length: 14
J: TRBJ2-3
V: TRBV20-1
CDR3: CSAKRAGGADTQYF

length: 12
J: TRBJ2-3
V: TRBV20-1
CDR3: CSAREVGGTQYF

length: 16
J: TRBJ1-3
V: TRBV6-1
CDR3: CASIPGVGGSGNTIYF

length: 12
J: TRBJ2-1
V: TRBV4-3
CDR3: CASSQGRREQFF

length: 15
J: TRBJ2-3
V: TRBV11-2
CDR3: CASSSGLARADTQYF

length: 14
J: TRBJ2-1
V: TRBV7-3
CDR3: CASSTGTGGLEQFF

length: 13
J: TRBJ1-1
V: TRBV20-1
CDR3: CSARGSVDTEAFF

length: 15
J: TRBJ1-2
V: TRBV7-8
CDR3: CASSLARGRPYGYTF

length: 14
J: TRBJ2-6
V: TRBV7-2
CDR3: CASSVTSGANVLTF

length: 13
J: TRBJ2-5
V: TRBV5-6
CDR3: CASSLRLGETQYF

length: 15
J: TRBJ1-1
V: TRBV6-5
CDR3: CASSYSGQGLTEAFF

length: 13
J: TRBJ1-5
V: TRBV29-1
CDR3: CSVVQGLNQPQHF

length: 11
J: TRBJ2-7
V: TRBV29-1
CDR3: CSVVYRYEQYF

length: 15
J: TRBJ2-3
V: TRBV5-6
CDR3: CASSFIPQGTDTQYF

length: 15
J: TRBJ2-3
V: TRBV12-3/TRBV12-4
CDR3: CASRGSGSLTDTQYF

length: 15
J: TRBJ2-1
V: TRBV7-9
CDR3: CASSLRQGNHNEQFF

length: 13
J: TRBJ1-1
V: TRBV6-2/TRBV6-3
CDR3: CASSYSGPWGAFF

length: 14
J: TRBJ1-5
V: TRBV29-1
CDR3: CSVAPDRAVEPQHF

length: 15
J: TRBJ2-1
V: TRBV7-9
CDR3: CASTENTGRFDEQFF

length: 12
J: TRBJ1-4
V: TRBV7-2
CDR3: CASSSYRGQLFF

length: 15
J: TRBJ2-3
V: TRBV6-1
CDR3: CASSEGDYDTDTQYF

length: 16
J: TRBJ2-7
V: TRBV6-5
CDR3: CASSYSSGGITYEQYF

length: 12
J: TRBJ2-1
V: TRBV12-3/TRBV12-4
CDR3: CASSLWTGERFF

length: 18
J: TRBJ2-2
V: TRBV5-5
CDR3: CASHPKVWASGGARELFF

length: 15
J: TRBJ1-4
V: TRBV7-2
CDR3: CASSLMGAPNEKLFF

length: 16
J: TRBJ2-5
V: TRBV5-1
CDR3: CASSPILQGSGETQYF

length: 13
J: TRBJ1-1
V: TRBV12-3/TRBV12-4
CDR3: CASSFYGQLEAFF

length: 13
J: TRBJ2-3
V: TRBV5-1
CDR3: CASGTSGSDTQYF

length: 14
J: TRBJ2-3
V: TRBV7-6
CDR3: CASSPARITDTQYF

length: 14
J: TRBJ1-4
V: TRBV6-2/TRBV6-3
CDR3: CASRRPTQGEKLFF

length: 16
J: TRBJ1-3
V: TRBV4-1
CDR3: CASSQGRQVSGNTIYF

length: 14
J: TRBJ1-2
V: TRBV7-9
CDR3: CASSLAWLTYGYTF